The 21 T cell receptor beta chains below all came from one sample that was sequenced in a study of blood T cells in healthy people across ages (dated by TCRdb to 2015 to 2017). The library was prepared using 5' RACE. Instrument used: Illumina HiSeq 2500. A second PCR of roughly 6 to 12 cycles was run with a J-beta primer mix and a sample-barcoded 5' primer. TCRdb ran its own pipeline on the public reads, namely fastp trimming at Q25 and MiXCR clone calling, and kept in-frame beta chains. Each CDR3 protein appears once, grouped with its most common genes and DNA. The sample table contains 1.5 million to 2 million distinct CDR3 sequences; only one count was recorded for approximately 28% of them. The leading ten clones occupy 7.7% of the sample. Sequenced sample: blood. The source is a woman in her thirties in good health.

This clonotype occurred a few times. The junction differs from germline at one of its ends, possibly a read error. V gene TRBV10-3 combines with J gene TRBJ2-5; TRBD2 matches at 7 bases. The germline V gene has CDR1 ENHRY and CDR2 SYGVKD. There are 17 residues in the CDR3. The CDR3 DNA reads as TGTGCCACCAGTGAGTTGAGCGGGGCAGGCAAACAAGAGACCCAGTACTTC. It specifies CATSELSGAGKQETQYF.

This clonotype appeared a few times. This sequence joins TRBV7-2 and TRBJ2-3; the D gene is possibly TRBD1 (6 bases). Germline V gene sequence: CDR1 SGHTA, CDR2 FQGNSA. CDR3 length equals 15 residues. V dropped 5 bases and J dropped 2 bases, with 14 bases sitting between them. The DNA for the CDR3 is TGTGCCAGCAGCCCCGACAGGAAGAACACAGATACGCAGTATTTT. Amino acid sequence: CASSPDRKNTDTQYF.

The chain carries TRBV30 and TRBJ1-2; weak D call: TRBD1 (5 bases). Germline V gene lookup returns CDR1 GTSNPN and CDR2 SVGIG (reference sequence). Trimming shortened V by 5 bases and J by 3 bases, and 19 bases separated the two germline ends. This CDR3 comprises 15 residues. As DNA, the CDR3 is TGTGCCTGGGGTACACAGGCCGGGCATTACTATGGCTACACCTTC. Translating gives CAWGTQAGHYYGYTF.

Notes on this clonotype: At one boundary the junction diverges from the germline segment, which might be a read error. The chain links TRBV5-1 to TRBJ2-1; no clear D gene. Germline lookup yields CDR1 SGHRS and CDR2 YFSETQ. There are 16 residues in the CDR3. In nucleotides, the CDR3 is TGCACCAGCAGCTTGGGCACGCTTAGCTCCTACAATGAGCAGTTCTTC. It translates to CTSSLGTLSSYNEQFF. The whole variable domain, filled in from reference TRBV5-1 and TRBJ2-1, reads KAGVTQTPRYLIKTRGQQVTLSCSPISGHRSVSWYQQTPGQGLQFLFEYFSETQRNKGNFPGRFSGRQFSNSRSEMNVSTLELGDSALYLCTSSLGTLSSYNEQFFGPGTRLTVL.

This clonotype was seen repeatedly, ten times or more. The chain uses TRBV15 and TRBJ2-5; D uncertain. CDR1 and CDR2 from the germline V gene are LNHNV and YYDKDF (reference sequence). The CDR3 consists of 14 residues. With 3 bases removed from V and 5 bases from J, the gap between germline ends came to 13 bases. The CDR3 region has the DNA TGTGCCACCAGCAGGGTTACGCTATCCGAGACCCAGTACTTC. This encodes CATSRVTLSETQYF.

The chain links TRBV7-2 to TRBJ2-2; 9 bases map to TRBD1. CDR1 is SGHTA and CDR2 is FQGNSA in the germline V gene. The V gene end was trimmed by 3 bases and the J gene end by 7 bases; junction bases not matched to a gene: 3. The CDR3 contains 14 residues. CDR3 amino acids: CASSFTGGGGELFF. For the CDR3, the DNA is TGTGCCAGCAGCTTTACAGGGGGCGGCGGGGAGCTGTTTTTT.

This clonotype was counted only a few times. This chain connects TRBV6-6 to TRBJ1-1; no firm D call. V lost 5 bases to trimming and J lost 0 bases, with 7 bases between them. The CDR3 runs to 13 residues. In germline, CDR1 is MNHNY, CDR2 SVGAGI (reference sequence). This chain's CDR3 is CASSVILNTEAFF. CDR3 in DNA: TGTGCCAGCAGTGTTATTTTGAACACTGAAGCTTTCTTT.

This chain joins TRBV20-1 and TRBJ1-1; the D is unclear. The length of the CDR3 is 16 residues. Germline CDR1 and CDR2: DFQATT and SNEGSKA (reference sequence). Trimming took off 1 base at V and 2 bases at J, with 17 bases between the two ends. The CDR3 coding sequence is TGCAGTGCTAGAGCCTTAAGCGGGGAAGCCAACACTGAAGCTTTCTTT. Residues: CSARALSGEANTEAFF.

Here the CDR3 reads CASSLETVNTGELFF. In DNA form, the CDR3 reads TGTGCCAGCAGCTTAGAGACAGTCAACACCGGGGAGCTGTTTTTT. V is TRBV7-2 and J is TRBJ2-2; a possible D gene is TRBD1 (5 bases). Germline loops: CDR1 SGHTA, CDR2 FQGNSA. There are 15 residues in the CDR3. Deletions cut 1 base from V and 2 bases from J, with 8 bases between.

The rearrangement joins TRBV4-3 to TRBJ2-3; 12 positions match TRBD1. Trimming at V came to 0 bases and at J to 5 bases, leaving 9 bases not matched to a gene. The CDR3 length is 18 residues. CDR1 and CDR2 (germline): LGHNA, YSLEER. This CDR3 reads CASSQETTGTGGRDTQYF. In nucleotides, the CDR3 is TGCGCCAGCAGCCAAGAGACCACCGGGACAGGGGGCAGAGATACGCAGTATTTT.

This rearrangement joins TRBV5-4 to TRBJ2-4, with 7 positions matching TRBD1. Unmatched junction bases numbered 17, after V lost 4 bases and J lost 13 bases. The CDR3 has 15 amino acids. Germline CDR1 reads SGHNT; CDR2 reads YYREEE (reference sequence). The CDR3 is CASSPGTASSYGQYF. The DNA for the CDR3 is TGTGCCAGCAGCCCCGGGACAGCGAGCTCCTACGGGCAGTACTTC.

The sample holds a few counts of this clonotype. The CDR3 coding sequence is TGCAGTGCCCGGAGAGGGCGCGGTTACAATGAGCAGTTCTTC. This codes for CSARRGRGYNEQFF. V gene TRBV20-1 combines with J gene TRBJ2-1; D is possibly TRBD2 (5 bases). V gave up 6 bases and J gave up 4 bases, with 16 bases separating them. The CDR3 has 14 residues. CDR1 is DFQATT and CDR2 is SNEGSKA in the germline V gene (reference sequence).

This clonotype was counted only a few times. V usage is TRBV12-3 or TRBV12-4 and J usage is TRBJ2-1; 8 nucleotides line up with TRBD2. The CDR3 has 16 amino acids. The junction had 10 bases not matched to a gene; V was cut back by 6 bases and J by 3 bases. CDR3 nucleotide sequence: TGTGCCAGCAGACCAAGTAGCGGGGAATTCTACAATGAGCAGTTCTTC. It codes for CASRPSSGEFYNEQFF.

This clonotype was seen many times. V gene TRBV3-1 combines with J gene TRBJ2-7; TRBD2 matches at 9 bases. The CDR3 is 17 residues long. Germline V CDR1 and CDR2: LGHDT, YNNKEL (reference sequence). With 2 bases clipped from V and 0 bases from J, the junction kept 8 bases outside the gene matches. The CDR3 DNA follows: TGTGCCAGCAGCCAACAGTTGACTAGCGGACTCTCCTACGAGCAGTACTTC. Its protein is CASSQQLTSGLSYEQYF.

The gene calls are TRBV12-3 or TRBV12-4 and TRBJ1-6; 7 bases fit TRBD1. There are 16 residues in the CDR3. The V segment lost 3 bases and the J segment 3 bases; nucleotides outside the gene matches: 5. CDR3 nucleotides: TGTGCCAGCAGTTTGGAGGGACAGTACTATAATTCACCCCTCCACTTT. This encodes CASSLEGQYYNSPLHF.

The sample holds a few counts of this clonotype. V usage is TRBV7-2 and J usage is TRBJ2-1; D might be TRBD1 or TRBD2, each matching 5 bases. V gave up 5 bases and J gave up 0 bases, with 11 bases separating them. The CDR3 extends over 15 amino acids. Per the germline V gene, CDR1 is SGHTA and CDR2 is FQGNSA. CDR3 DNA: TGTGCCAGCAGCCCGATGGGGGACTCCTACAATGAGCAGTTCTTC. Translation: CASSPMGDSYNEQFF.

This clonotype was seen a handful of times. This chain connects TRBV2 to TRBJ2-7; 14 nucleotides match TRBD2. The DNA end favors TRBJ2-5, so the J call may be wrong. This CDR3 has 14 residues. Germline V gene lookup returns CDR1 SNHLY and CDR2 FYNNEI. Here the CDR3 DNA reads TGTGCCAGCAAGACTAGCGGGGGGGGCGAGACCCAGTACTTC. Its translation: CASKTSGGGETQYF.

Remarks on this clonotype: At one boundary the junction diverges from the germline segment, which might be a read error. The V gene is TRBV7-2, the J gene TRBJ2-6; 7 bases are shared with TRBD1. This CDR3 region has 14 residues. Germline V gene data show CDR1 as SGHTA and CDR2 as FQGNSA. Here the CDR3 reads CAGGTASGANVPTF. The CDR3 bases are TGTGCCGGTGGGACAGCCTCTGGGGCCAACGTCCCGACTTTC.

This clonotype was counted a single time. The gene calls are TRBV20-1 and TRBJ2-1, with D maybe TRBD1 (6 bases). In germline, CDR1 is DFQATT, CDR2 SNEGSKA (reference sequence). CDR3 size: 17 residues. Trimming took off 2 bases at V and 5 bases at J, with 22 bases between the two ends. CDR3 nucleotides: TGCAGTGCTAGACGGCGAGACGGACCAGGGGCACACAATGAGCAGTTCTTC. Residues: CSARRRDGPGAHNEQFF.

The chain has TRBV2 and TRBJ2-2, with D tentatively TRBD2 (6 bases). Per the germline V gene, CDR1 is SNHLY and CDR2 is FYNNEI. The CDR3 is 14 residues long. Trimming removed 6 bases at V and 4 bases at J, with 12 bases between. CDR3: CASRGGLGTGELFF. The CDR3 region has the DNA TGTGCCAGCAGAGGAGGGTTGGGCACCGGGGAGCTGTTTTTT.

This chain connects TRBV4-1 to TRBJ2-1, with TRBD2 matching over 11 bases. V dropped 0 bases and J dropped 8; count of bases not matched to a gene: 12. CDR3 length equals 18 residues. Germline loops: CDR1 MGHRA, CDR2 YSYEKL. Written as DNA, the CDR3 is TGCGCCAGCAGCCAAGAAGGGGTAGCGGGGGGGCTGATCTATGAGCAGTTCTTC. Protein: CASSQEGVAGGLIYEQFF.